This record concerns one T cell receptor beta chain sequence. Authors' processing steps: Reference gene primer amplification yielded estimated nucleated cell counts. Libraries were prepared by immunoSEQ multiplex PCR; TCRdb keeps only in-frame clonotypes and omits some of them. D and trimming were read from the DNA, whereas the V and J calls and clone size are those reported in that table. The sample lists 250,000 to 350,000 clones, over 85% occurring once. This entry belongs to a study of blood T cell repertoires in COVID-19. Overall study: Whether acute or convalescent, the COVID-19 samples came from the United States, Italy and Spain.

Trimming cost V 3 bases and J 2 bases; bases outside gene matches: 7. CDR1 LGHNA and CDR2 YNFKEQ come from the germline V gene. The CDR3 consists of 15 residues. The clonotype originates from a woman aged 45-65 years who had been exposed to COVID-19. Source material: PBMCs or T cells enriched from blood (not recorded which). The chain couples TRBV4-2 to TRBJ2-7, with TRBD2 matching 7 bases. The CDR3 here is CASSQEASGTYEQYF. CDR3 DNA sequence: TGTGCCAGCAGCCAGGAGGCTAGCGGCACCTACGAGCAGTACTTC.